Below are 19 T cell receptor beta chains sequenced from a single sample in a study of tumour-infiltrating T cells in Burkitt lymphoma. The assay was immunoSEQ multiplex PCR, and TCRdb's table has in-frame clones only and misses some. The sample holds over a thousand clones, 9.5% to 12% seen once. The sequenced material came from tumor tissue. Receptor source: a human donor with Burkitt lymphoma.

The V gene is TRBV7-9, the J gene TRBJ1-5, with a tentative D call TRBD1 (6 bases). The CDR3 runs 14 residues. The germline gives CDR1 SEHNR, CDR2 FQNEAQ (reference sequence). V lost 1 base and J lost 4, with 8 bases in between. CDR3 protein: CASSLGGPNQPQHF. Here the CDR3 DNA reads TGTGCCAGCAGCTTAGGGGGGCCGAATCAGCCCCAGCATTTT.

The chain uses TRBV30 and TRBJ2-7; D ambiguous. The CDR3 loop spans 11 amino acids. Deletions cut 2 bases from V and 5 bases from J, with 7 bases between. The germline V gene encodes CDR1 GTSNPN and CDR2 SVGIG (reference sequence). The CDR3 nucleotides are TGTGCCTGGAGTCCCCAGAACGAGCAGTACTTC. It translates to CAWSPQNEQYF.

The chain is built from TRBV7-8 and TRBJ1-1; TRBD1 aligns across 11 bases. This CDR3 is 15 amino acids long. CDR1 and CDR2 from the germline V gene are SGHVS and FQNEAQ. Losses at the gene ends were 5 bases for V and 4 bases for J; bases not matched to a gene: 6. CDR3 in amino acids: CASSRGQGASTEAFF. The CDR3 DNA reads as TGTGCCAGCAGCCGAGGACAGGGGGCGTCCACTGAAGCTTTCTTT.

This clone was counted between two and nine times. V and J are TRBV27 and TRBJ2-5, with D unresolved. Trimming stripped 3 bases from V and 9 bases from J, with 14 bases between. The CDR3 consists of 13 residues. Germline values: CDR1 MNHEY, CDR2 SMNVEV (reference sequence). CDR3 nucleotides: TGTGCCAGCAGTTTTTCGGGCCTAAGGGCCCAGTACTTC. Translated, it gives CASSFSGLRAQYF.

The V call is TRBV5-1, the J call TRBJ2-1; the D gene is possibly TRBD1 (6 bases). The ends were cut back, 1 base at V and 5 bases at J, with 13 bases in the middle. The CDR3 extends over 15 amino acids. Germline lookup yields CDR1 SGHRS and CDR2 YFSETQ. Here the CDR3 DNA reads TGCGCCAGCAGCTTGCAACAGGGTAGGGACAATGAGCAGTTCTTC. The encoded protein is CASSLQQGRDNEQFF.

This clone has a single count. The CDR3 protein is CASSLGPKEQYF. In DNA form, the CDR3 reads TGTGCCAGCAGCCTCGGGCCGAAAGAGCAGTACTTC. This chain connects TRBV25-1 to TRBJ2-7; D remains unclear. This CDR3 has 12 residues. Germline V CDR1 and CDR2: MGHDK, SYGVNS. Trimming cost V 6 bases and J 7 bases, with 13 bases left between them.

Concerning this clone: An end of the junction differs from the germline gene, which may be a read error. The chain uses TRBV25-1 and TRBJ1-2; 7 positions match TRBD1. Germline CDR1 MGHDK, CDR2 SYGVNS. This CDR3 comprises 12 residues. This CDR3 reads CVSSQGDYGYTF. The CDR3 region has the DNA TGTGTCAGCAGCCAGGGGGACTATGGCTACACCTTC.

This clone showed up just a few times. V gene TRBV2 combines with J gene TRBJ1-5; TRBD1 aligns across 8 bases. With 3 bases clipped from V and 0 bases from J, the junction kept 7 bases outside the gene matches. The CDR3 consists of 17 residues. Germline assignment: CDR1 SNHLY and CDR2 FYNNEI. For the CDR3, the DNA is TGTGCCAGCAGTGACAGGGGGCCCGTATATAGCAATCAGCCCCAGCATTTT. This translates into CASSDRGPVYSNQPQHF. The whole variable domain, filled in from reference TRBV2 and TRBJ1-5, reads EPEVTQTPSHQVTQMGQEVILRCVPISNHLYFYWYRQILGQKVEFLVSFYNNEISEKSEIFDDQFSVERPDGSNFTLKIRSTKLEDSAMYFCASSDRGPVYSNQPQHFGDGTRLSIL.

The chain has TRBV4-1 and TRBJ2-2; 7 bases are shared with TRBD1. This CDR3 spans 16 amino acids. In germline, CDR1 is MGHRA, CDR2 YSYEKL. With 3 bases clipped from V and 7 bases from J, the junction kept 11 bases outside the gene matches. DNA of the CDR3: TGCGCCAGCAGCCACCCATCGGACAGGTTCATCGGGGAGCTGTTTTTT. Translated, it gives CASSHPSDRFIGELFF.

The J gene is TRBJ1-5, the V gene TRBV18; D gene unclear. The CDR3 contains 15 residues. The germline V gene encodes CDR1 KGHSH and CDR2 LQKENI. V lost 4 bases to trimming and J lost 7 bases, with 17 bases between them. The CDR3 bases are TGTGCCAGCTCACGCGGGTTGGGTGCGGGACAGCCCCAGCATTTT. Its protein product is CASSRGLGAGQPQHF.

This clone came up a few times. V usage is TRBV13 and J usage is TRBJ2-7; D is tentatively TRBD1 or TRBD2 (5 bases each). The germline V gene encodes CDR1 PRHDT and CDR2 FYEKMQ (reference sequence). CDR3 size: 15 residues. V was trimmed by 5 bases and J by 0 bases, leaving 14 bases between them. CDR3: CASSVRGSSSYEQYF. CDR3 nucleotide sequence: TGTGCCAGCAGCGTTCGGGGCTCCAGCTCCTACGAGCAGTACTTC.

This clone has only a few counts. This chain connects TRBV11-2 to TRBJ2-7; TRBD1 agrees at 9 bases. The CDR3 totals 15 residues. Germline V lookup: CDR1 SGHAT, CDR2 FQNNGV. J gave up 4 bases and V 3 bases, and 7 bases lay outside the gene matches. CDR3 sequence reads: CASSLGYRGPYEQYF. The CDR3 coding sequence is TGTGCCAGCAGCTTGGGTTACAGGGGGCCTTACGAGCAGTACTTC.

This clone showed up just a few times. This chain uses TRBV2 with TRBJ1-5; D gene ambiguous. The germline V and J ends were trimmed by 8 bases and 1 base, with 9 bases remaining between them. The CDR3 is made up of 13 amino acids. CDR1 is SNHLY, CDR2 FYNNEI, per germline. The CDR3 spells CASRPFSNQPQHF. As DNA, the CDR3 is TGTGCCAGCCGACCGTTCAGCAATCAGCCCCAGCATTTT.

This clone was detected a few times. This chain links TRBV10-3 with TRBJ2-7, with a weak D call TRBD1 (5 bases). The CDR3 totals 12 residues. V was pared by 8 bases and J by 2 bases, with 10 bases between. Germline V lookup: CDR1 ENHRY, CDR2 SYGVKD. The CDR3 loop reads CAISKGPYEQYF. DNA of the CDR3: TGTGCCATCTCGAAGGGGCCCTACGAGCAGTACTTC.

This clone has just a few counts. The V and J genes are TRBV11-2 and TRBJ2-3; D is unclear. This CDR3 is built from 14 residues. Germline V lookup: CDR1 SGHAT, CDR2 FQNNGV. The V gene lost 7 bases and the J gene lost 1 base, with 12 bases spanning the gap. The CDR3 here is CASIPPWGTDTQYF. The CDR3 coding sequence is TGTGCCAGCATCCCTCCTTGGGGCACAGATACGCAGTATTTT.

This clone came up a few times. V gene TRBV9 combines with J gene TRBJ2-1, with 9 bases that match TRBD1. There are 15 residues in the CDR3. Germline V CDR1 and CDR2: SGDLS, YYNGEE. V lost 0 bases to trimming and J lost 6 bases; unmatched junction nucleotides: 4. This CDR3 is CASSVAGTGINEQFF. CDR3 bases: TGTGCCAGCAGCGTAGCAGGGACAGGGATCAATGAGCAGTTCTTC.

As for this clone: Mismatch with germline at one junction end may stem from a read error. The chain joins TRBV5-4 to TRBJ1-3, with TRBD1 identical over 8 bases. The CDR3 runs to 15 residues. Germline-derived CDR1 and CDR2 are SGHNT and YYREEE (reference sequence). This CDR3 reads CASSQGTGSRNTIYF. CDR3 in DNA: TGTGCCAGCAGCCAAGGGACAGGCTCTAGAAACACCATATATTTT.

This clone was detected a few times. V is TRBV7-9 and J is TRBJ1-2; no firm D call. This CDR3 region has 12 residues. Germline assignment: CDR1 SEHNR and CDR2 FQNEAQ (reference sequence). Trimming left V 4 bases short and J 8 bases short, with 11 bases between. DNA of the CDR3: TGTGCCAGCAGCTCCCGGACCATAGGCTACACCTTC. It is translated as CASSSRTIGYTF. The variable domain in full, with the rest retrieved from reference TRBV7-9 and TRBJ1-2, is DTGVSQNPRHKITKRGQNVTFRCDPISEHNRLYWYRQTLGQGPEFLTYFQNEAQLEKSRLLSDRFSAERPKGSFSTLEIQRTEQGDSAMYLCASSSRTIGYTFGSGTRLTVV.

This clone was recorded a few times. This chain joins TRBV6-5 and TRBJ2-1; D is unclear. The V end was cut by 6 bases, the J end by 3 bases, with 9 bases between. CDR1 and CDR2 from the germline V gene are MNHEY and SVGAGI. This CDR3 has 13 amino acids. The CDR3 is CASSATDYNEQFF. The CDR3 nucleotides are TGTGCCAGCAGCGCAACGGACTACAATGAGCAGTTCTTC.